A selection of T cell receptor beta chains follows, all from one sample in a study of cytomegalovirus exposure and HLA in healthy donors. The data were produced by immunoSEQ multiplex PCR, yet TCRdb's version contains in-frame clones alone and is incomplete. The sample lists roughly 120,000 clones, 50% to 70% occurring once. What was sequenced was PBMCs. Every receptor here comes from a woman aged 40 to 50 in good health and CMV-seropositive. The CDR3 runs from the conserved cysteine through the conserved F or W. D genes are given only for firm matches. Expanded clones get a size class; other rows say once, few or many, or leave the size out.

>NA|TRBJ2-5|few|TRBV4-2
CASSQGGAQETQYF
TGTGCCAGCAGCCAGGGCGGGGCACAAGAGACCCAGTACTTC
>TRBD2|TRBJ2-1|NA|TRBV19
CASSIWLAENEQFF
TGTGCCAGTAGTATATGGCTAGCGGAGAATGAGCAGTTCTTC
>TRBD2|TRBJ2-2|NA|TRBV30
CAWSAGGVTGELFF
TGTGCCTGGAGCGCGGGAGGGGTCACCGGGGAGCTGTTTTTT
>TRBD1|TRBJ1-5|NA|TRBV6-1
CASSEVTGVGNQPQHF
TGTGCCAGCAGTGAGGTGACAGGGGTAGGGAATCAGCCCCAGCATTTT
>NA|TRBJ2-5|NA|TRBV14
CASSQDWRVSWETQYF
TGTGCCAGCAGCCAAGATTGGAGGGTCTCATGGGAGACCCAGTACTTC
>NA|TRBJ1-1|few|TRBV10-3
CAPPRFRGRGTEAFF
TGTGCCCCACCTCGGTTCAGGGGAAGGGGTACTGAAGCTTTCTTT
>TRBD2|TRBJ2-3|few|TRBV28
CASSSPGGASTDTQYF
TGTGCCAGCAGTTCCCCGGGGGGGGCTAGCACAGATACGCAGTATTTT
>TRBD1|TRBJ2-2|NA|TRBV6-4
CASSDSTGDTGELFF
TGTGCCAGCAGTGACTCTACAGGGGACACCGGGGAGCTGTTTTTT
>TRBD2|TRBJ2-1|NA|TRBV9
CASSATSGYNEQFF
TGTGCCAGCAGCGCGACTAGCGGTTACAATGAGCAGTTCTTC
>TRBD2|TRBJ2-1|NA|TRBV10-3
CAISGRLAGSYNEQFF
TGTGCCATCAGTGGACGACTAGCGGGTTCCTACAATGAGCAGTTCTTC
>TRBD2|TRBJ2-3|NA|TRBV7-2
CASSPIPGLAGALVTQYF
TGTGCCAGCAGCCCGATTCCGGGACTAGCGGGAGCACTGGTTACGCAGTATTTT
>NA|TRBJ2-7|NA|TRBV18
CASSSSYEQYF
TGTGCCAGCTCATCTTCCTACGAGCAGTACTTC
>TRBD1|TRBJ1-1|NA|TRBV19
CASSTGNRGRRTEAFF
TGTGCCAGTTCGACAGGGAACAGGGGGAGACGTACTGAAGCTTTCTTT
>NA|TRBJ1-5|NA|TRBV5-1
CASSSNPGQPQHF
TGCGCCAGCAGCTCAAATCCGGGACAGCCCCAGCATTTT
>TRBD1|TRBJ1-2|NA|TRBV28
CASSFQGVSYGYTF
TGTGCCAGCAGTTTTCAGGGGGTGTCCTATGGCTACACCTTC
>NA|TRBJ2-3|once|TRBV2
CASIASSTDTQYF
TGTGCCAGCATAGCTTCTAGCACAGATACGCAGTATTTT
>TRBD2|TRBJ2-2|NA|TRBV11-2
CASSLAGTTRNTGELFF
TGTGCCAGCAGCTTAGCTGGGACTACCCGGAACACCGGGGAGCTGTTTTTT
>TRBD2|TRBJ2-3|NA|TRBV5-1
CASSRGLAGGTSSTDTQYF
TGCGCCAGCAGCAGGGGACTAGCGGGAGGCACCTCTAGCACAGATACGCAGTATTTT
>NA|TRBJ1-1|few|TRBV19
CASSKTGGATEAFF
TGTGCCAGTAGTAAGACCGGGGGGGCGACTGAAGCTTTCTTT
>NA|TRBJ2-3|medium-sized|TRBV11-3
CASSKRAGVSDTQYF
TGTGCCAGCAGTAAAAGGGCCGGGGTTTCGGATACGCAGTATTTT
>NA|TRBJ2-5|once|TRBV27
CASSEINSPTQYF
TGTGCCAGCAGTGAGATAAATTCTCCGACCCAGTACTTC
>NA|TRBJ1-5|NA|TRBV5-6
CASSLAMALNQPQHF
TGTGCCAGCAGCCTAGCAATGGCCTTAAATCAGCCCCAGCATTTT
>NA|TRBJ2-7|NA|TRBV27
CASSLSPGSYEQYF
TGTGCCAGCAGTTTAAGCCCAGGATCCTACGAGCAGTACTTC
>TRBD1|TRBJ1-2|NA|TRBV6-5
CASSEDRVAKGYTF
TGTGCCAGCAGTGAGGACAGGGTCGCTAAGGGCTACACCTTC
>NA|TRBJ2-2|NA|TRBV7-2
CASSPWTRTPGELFF
TGTGCCAGCAGCCCTTGGACTCGAACACCCGGGGAGCTGTTTTTT